This TCR beta chain stems from a study of T cells in Graves' hyperthyroidism and ophthalmopathy (dated by TCRdb to the late 2010s). About the study as a whole: Peripheral blood samples were taken at initial diagnosis, before any treatment was given. A discovery cohort of approximately 100 patients, about 40 with Graves' ophthalmopathy and about 58 with stable Graves' hyperthyroidism, was used to find distinguishing TCR V-J signatures. Prospective prediction of ophthalmopathy was tested in an independent validation cohort consisting of 18 to 20 hyperthyroidism patients and around 17 patients who later progressed to ophthalmopathy. For training and testing, the 100 or so patients in the discovery cohort were randomly divided in a 7:3 ratio. Thyroid tissue and blood T-cell repertoires from about six Graves' hyperthyroidism patients were also compared in the study. Following sampling, methimazole starting at 30 mg daily was given to hyperthyroidism patients, and high-dose intravenous methylprednisolone was given to ophthalmopathy patients. According to the paper, TCR Vbeta CDR3 sequencing was carried out on 135 peripheral blood samples, which came from 40 to 45 ophthalmopathy, approximately 72 hyperthyroidism and approximately 17 progressor patients.

Concerning this clonotype itself: Its antigen is currently not known. A junction end diverges from the germline sequence, so it may reflect a read error.

The CDR3 goes from the cysteine to the phenylalanine over 15 residues. This entry keeps only the CDR3 DNA: 45 bases, framed from base 1. CDR1 SEHNR and CDR2 FQNEAQ were looked up in the germline V gene (reference sequence). Stable Graves' hyperthyroidism was defined as the absence of progression to ophthalmopathy over 18 months of follow-up. Hyperthyroidism patients were aged 18 to 65 years and newly diagnosed, with disease duration of less than 2 months. Exclusion was applied to patients with uncontrolled infections, other autoimmune diseases, pregnancy or lactation. Clinical symptoms, serum thyroxine and TRAb, thyroid ultrasound, and orbital computed tomography formed the basis for the diagnoses. PBMCs were separated from around 9.1 ml of fresh peripheral blood using Ficoll-Paque density gradient centrifugation. Total RNA was extracted using Trizol reagent, and RNA quality was assessed on an Agilent 2100 Bioanalyzer.

Summary of the overall study and its limitations: Most expanded thyroid clonotypes (frequency above 0.001) were also detected in blood, suggesting blood repertoires may reflect thyroid immune responses. Sample size was not statistically predetermined, and investigators were not blinded to group allocation. In validation, the model predicted progression to ophthalmopathy with approximately 71% sensitivity and 72% to 75% specificity, a median of 6.5 months before onset. A model built on a 13 V-J signature distinguished ophthalmopathy from stable hyperthyroidism, reaching 87.88% sensitivity and about 81% specificity in cross-validation and 80%/75% in testing.

The TCR beta CDR3 regions were amplified from the RNA transcripts. A first-round RT-PCR of the TCR CDR3 used the HTBI primer set with the Qiagen OneStep RT-PCR kit. The libraries were constructed in a second round of multiplex PCR and then size-selected and purified. The libraries were sequenced on an Illumina HiSeq2000 using paired-end 100 bp reads. The authors' analysis ran thus. Raw data were processed with SOAPnuke, discarding reads with adapters, uncalled bases, mean Phred below 15, or no exact constant-primer or identifier match. High-quality paired reads were merged using COPE v1.2.5, and each unique nucleotide sequence was defined as a clonotype. MiTCR v1.1 was used to align clonotypes to the IMGT TRBV, TRBD and TRBJ reference segments. Analysis was restricted to V-J combinations with a frequency above 0.0001, which covered just over 98% of repertoires. A TCS score was defined as the ratio between F50 (clonal expansion) and ExV (chaos), using BLOSUM62-based TCRdist between CDR3 peptides within each V-J. Welch's t-statistics and random forest reduced 514 V-J features to roughly 13, which were used in a naive Bayes classifier (R e1071). The Morisita-Horn index was used to measure how similar the thyroid and blood repertoires were. In TCRdb, the public reads were trimmed at Q25 with fastp and aligned with MiXCR, with productive beta chains retained. Identical CDR3 proteins give one entry, which carries the most common genes and DNA. What appears here as the V and J calls and clone size reflects TCRdb's work, not the paper's. The sample has some 800,000 distinct CDR3 sequences on record, roughly 40% of them singletons. The ten largest make up approximately 8.7% of the sample.

Sequenced: blood. This chain is built from TRBV7-9 and TRBJ1-1, with 7 central nucleotides matching TRBD1. The source of this sequence is a man aged 18 to 30 with Graves' hyperthyroidism. The CDR3 region has the sequence CASSQEITGATEAFF. In nucleotides, the sequence is TGCGCCAGCAGCCAAGAAATTACAGGGGCTACTGAAGCTTTCTTT.